One and the same sample provided the 30 T cell receptor beta chains below, sequenced in a study of T-cell reconstitution after alpha-beta-depleted transplantation in children. Preparation of the TCRbeta library involved a method that used unique molecular identifiers. Each CDR3 protein is one row after TCRdb ran MiXCR on the PCR reads. The sample consists of about 830,000 distinct CDR3 sequences, roughly 15% of them appearing once. The material sequenced was PBMCs, mostly from graft donor cells, taken 360 days after TCRalphabeta/CD19-depleted stem cell transplant. These receptors were obtained from a male patient younger than 18 who had a stem cell transplant for acute lymphoblastic leukemia, so the T cells may come from the graft donor.

This clonotype appeared many times. The chain links TRBV27 to TRBJ2-6; D tentatively reads TRBD1 or TRBD2 (5 bases each). In germline, CDR1 is MNHEY, CDR2 SMNVEV (reference sequence). Trimming left V 4 bases short and J 9 bases short, with 19 bases between. CDR3 length: 16 amino acids. Written as DNA, the CDR3 is TGTGCCAGCAGTTCGAGAGGAAAACCGAGGGGCAACGTCCTGACTTTC. Translated: CASSSRGKPRGNVLTF.

The chain links TRBV12-3 or TRBV12-4 to TRBJ2-1; 9 bases are a match to TRBD2. The CDR3 consists of 15 residues. V dropped 3 bases and J dropped 4; count of bases not matched to a gene: 4. CDR3 sequence: CASSFSSGVYNEQFF. CDR3 nucleotides: TGTGCCAGCAGTTTTTCTAGCGGGGTGTACAATGAGCAGTTCTTC.

The gene calls are TRBV20-1 and TRBJ2-1, with TRBD1 matching over 7 bases. The germline CDR1 and CDR2 sequences are DFQATT and SNEGSKA (reference sequence). This CDR3 comprises 14 residues. V trimming: 5 bases; J trimming: 4 bases; junction bases outside the gene matches: 8. The CDR3 DNA sequence: TGCAGTGCTCCGACGACAGGGTTGTACAATGAGCAGTTCTTC. Its protein product is CSAPTTGLYNEQFF.

This clonotype appeared many times. The junction departs from the called germline gene at one end, perhaps through a read error. The chain joins TRBV29-1 to TRBJ2-1; D gene unclear. The germline gives CDR1 SQVTM, CDR2 ANQGSEA. The CDR3 has 13 amino acids. This CDR3 reads CSVETGTYSEQFF. As DNA, the CDR3 is TGCAGCGTTGAAACTGGTACTTACAGTGAGCAGTTCTTC.

This rearrangement joins TRBV7-9 to TRBJ2-1; 12 nucleotides line up with TRBD2. Germline CDR1 is SEHNR and CDR2 is FQNEAQ (reference sequence). Losses at the gene ends were 5 bases for V and 2 bases for J; bases not matched to a gene: 4. This CDR3 spans 16 amino acids. This CDR3 reads CASSKTSGRTYNEQFF. The CDR3, as DNA: TGTGCCAGCAGCAAGACTAGCGGGAGAACCTACAATGAGCAGTTCTTC.

The DNA for the CDR3 is TGCAGTGCTAGAGATCCTAGGGGCGCAGGGGGCAGTGGCTACACCTTC. Its protein product is CSARDPRGAGGSGYTF. The chain links TRBV20-1 to TRBJ1-2; 8 bases agree with TRBD1. CDR1 and CDR2 (germline): DFQATT, SNEGSKA (reference sequence). The CDR3 is 16 residues long. V gave up 0 bases and J gave up 7 bases; unmatched junction bases: 13.

This clonotype was seen many times. The chain links TRBV12-3 or TRBV12-4 to TRBJ2-3; D not resolved. The CDR3 spans 12 residues. The germline V and J ends were trimmed by 9 bases and 2 bases, with 9 bases remaining between them. This chain's CDR3 is CASRVFTDTQYF. The CDR3 DNA reads TGTGCCAGTCGGGTCTTCACAGATACGCAGTATTTT.

This clonotype was seen repeatedly, ten times or more. The chain uses TRBV29-1 and TRBJ2-2; no clear D gene. The CDR3 is 10 residues long. The ends were cut back, 3 bases at V and 4 bases at J, with 0 bases in the middle. Germline V gene data show CDR1 as SQVTM and CDR2 as ANQGSEA. The CDR3 sequence is CSVDTGELFF. CDR3 bases: TGCAGCGTTGACACCGGGGAGCTGTTTTTT.

The chain links TRBV29-1 to TRBJ2-1; 7 nucleotides line up with TRBD1. The CDR3 length is 13 residues. V gave up 3 bases and J gave up 4 bases; unmatched junction bases: 3. In germline, CDR1 is SQVTM, CDR2 ANQGSEA. CDR3 in amino acids: CSVEGTEYNEQFF. CDR3 in DNA: TGCAGCGTTGAGGGGACAGAGTACAATGAGCAGTTCTTC.

This clonotype was picked up many times. J is TRBJ2-5 and V is TRBV11-2, with D perhaps TRBD2 (6 bases). Trimming cost V 5 bases and J 0 bases, with 10 bases left between them. This CDR3 contains 14 residues. Per germline, CDR1 SGHAT and CDR2 FQNNGV. This CDR3 reads CASSRLVYQETQYF. The CDR3 DNA reads TGTGCCAGCAGCAGACTAGTGTACCAAGAGACCCAGTACTTC.

This clonotype was counted only a few times. The genes are TRBV2 and TRBJ1-4; D perhaps matches TRBD1 (5 bases). Trimming pared 6 bases from V and 8 bases from J, leaving 19 bases between. Germline V lookup: CDR1 SNHLY, CDR2 FYNNEI. The CDR3 length is 15 residues. This chain's CDR3 is CASRQFGGSGEKLFF. DNA for the CDR3: TGTGCCAGCAGACAATTCGGGGGGTCGGGAGAAAAACTGTTTTTT. Based on the CDR3 plus reference TRBV2 and TRBJ1-4, the full variable domain is EPEVTQTPSHQVTQMGQEVILRCVPISNHLYFYWYRQILGQKVEFLVSFYNNEISEKSEIFDDQFSVERPDGSNFTLKIRSTKLEDSAMYFCASRQFGGSGEKLFFGSGTQLSVL.

Many counts were recorded for this clonotype. CDR3 in DNA: TGTGCCAGCAGTTTGAGGGCCGCCTACGAGCAGTACTTC. Translation: CASSLRAAYEQYF. The genes are TRBV12-3 or TRBV12-4 and TRBJ2-7; maybe TRBD2 (5 bases). This CDR3 spans 13 amino acids. V was trimmed by 3 bases and J by 2 bases, leaving 8 bases between them.

This chain uses TRBV12-5 with TRBJ2-1; D gene ambiguous. The V gene lost 4 bases and the J gene lost 8 bases, with 9 bases spanning the gap. Germline CDR1 LGHNT, CDR2 FRNRAP. The CDR3 has 12 residues. CDR3 DNA: TGTGCTAGTGGTTGGCTGGGCGATGAGCAGTTCTTC. Translating it yields CASGWLGDEQFF.

A few counts support this clonotype. The J gene is TRBJ2-1, the V gene TRBV6-5, with 8 bases that match TRBD2. This CDR3 is 14 amino acids long. Germline V CDR1 and CDR2: MNHEY, SVGAGI. Trimming took 2 bases from V and 15 from J; bases not matched to a gene: 12. Written as DNA, the CDR3 is TGTGCCAGCAGTTACGAGGCGGGAGGTCGTGTACGGTTCTTC. Translation: CASSYEAGGRVRFF.

The chain has TRBV6-2 or TRBV6-3 and TRBJ2-1; the D is unclear. Germline loops: CDR1 MNHEY, CDR2 SVGEGT. The V and J ends lost 7 bases and 0 bases respectively, with 10 bases between them. The CDR3 has 14 residues. The CDR3 coding sequence is TGTGCCAGCAAGGGCACCGACTCCTACAATGAGCAGTTCTTC. This encodes CASKGTDSYNEQFF.

The chain joins TRBV5-1 to TRBJ2-5, with D maybe TRBD1 (6 bases). Trimming pared 1 base from V and 0 bases from J, leaving 10 bases between. This CDR3 is built from 15 residues. Germline CDR1 is SGHRS and CDR2 is YFSETQ. This CDR3 reads CASSLRGSNQETQYF. DNA for the CDR3: TGCGCCAGCAGCTTGAGGGGGAGCAACCAAGAGACCCAGTACTTC.

This clonotype was detected many times. The genes are TRBV10-3 and TRBJ2-3, with a tentative D call TRBD2 (5 bases). The CDR3 covers 15 residues. V was trimmed by 0 bases and J by 4 bases, leaving 11 bases between them. CDR1 and CDR2 (germline): ENHRY, SYGVKD. The CDR3 loop is CAISESSSLPDTQYF. The DNA of the CDR3 is TGTGCCATCAGTGAGTCGTCTAGCCTCCCAGATACGCAGTATTTT.

The genes are TRBV18 and TRBJ2-7; 8 bases are shared with TRBD1. CDR1 is KGHSH, CDR2 LQKENI, per germline. CDR3 length: 17 amino acids. V shed 6 bases, J shed 4 bases, and the junction held 17 bases outside the gene matches. The CDR3 spells CASSLNTGQGGFYEQYF. The CDR3 DNA reads TGTGCCAGCTCTCTCAACACCGGACAGGGTGGTTTTTACGAGCAGTACTTC.

The rearrangement uses TRBV4-1 and TRBJ1-5, with a weak D call TRBD1 (5 bases). Trimming took 1 base from V and 3 from J, leaving 22 bases between them. CDR1 MGHRA and CDR2 YSYEKL come from the germline V gene. The CDR3 sequence is 19 residues long. CDR3 protein: CASSQGEGRAGPPNQPQHF. DNA for the CDR3: TGCGCCAGCAGCCAAGGTGAGGGCAGGGCGGGGCCTCCCAATCAGCCCCAGCATTTT.

The chain recombines TRBV3-1 with TRBJ1-4, with D maybe TRBD1 (6 bases). CDR3 size: 15 residues. Trimming removed 5 bases from V and 3 bases from J, with 13 bases in between. The germline V gene encodes CDR1 LGHDT and CDR2 YNNKEL (reference sequence). CDR3 loop: CASSSYRAANEKLFF. The CDR3, as DNA: TGTGCCAGCAGCTCTTACAGGGCCGCTAATGAAAAACTGTTTTTT.

J is TRBJ1-6 and V is TRBV4-1; D remains unclear. CDR1 is MGHRA and CDR2 is YSYEKL in the germline V gene. V was cut by 2 bases and J by 10 bases, with 12 bases left in between. The CDR3 loop spans 14 amino acids. The DNA of the CDR3 is TGCGCCAGCAGCCAACCGGTCACCAAGTCACCCCTCCACTTT. Translation: CASSQPVTKSPLHF.

The V and J genes are TRBV5-1 and TRBJ2-3, with D perhaps TRBD1 (7 bases). The V gene lost 0 bases and the J gene lost 6 bases, with 11 bases spanning the gap. CDR1 is SGHRS, CDR2 YFSETQ, per germline. The CDR3 extends over 14 amino acids. DNA for the CDR3: TGCGCCAGCAGCTTGGCGGAGGGGGCCGATACGCAGTATTTT. Translated, it gives CASSLAEGADTQYF.

The chain has TRBV12-3 or TRBV12-4 and TRBJ1-1; weak D call: TRBD1 (5 bases). The CDR3 contains 14 residues. Trimming removed 8 bases from V and 6 bases from J, with 19 bases in between. CDR3 sequence reads: CASHYIQGLSEAFF. CDR3 in DNA: TGTGCCAGCCACTACATCCAGGGTTTGTCTGAAGCTTTCTTT.

This clonotype was counted between two and nine times. V is TRBV7-3 and J is TRBJ2-5; TRBD2 aligns across 9 bases. J was trimmed by 5 bases and V by 3 bases; bases with no gene match: 7. CDR1 is SGHTA, CDR2 FQGTGA, per germline. The CDR3 totals 15 residues. CDR3 DNA: TGTGCCAGCAGCTTCGGAGCGGGAGGAGGGGAGACCCAGTACTTC. Amino acids: CASSFGAGGGETQYF.

This clonotype appeared a few times. The chain uses TRBV4-2 and TRBJ1-2; D not certain. Trimming removed 0 bases from V and 5 bases from J, with 16 bases in between. The CDR3 loop spans 16 amino acids. From germline, CDR1 is LGHNA and CDR2 YNFKEQ. CDR3 DNA sequence: TGTGCCAGCAGCCAAGATGGGGAGAGAGGAAGATATGGCTACACCTTC. Translating it yields CASSQDGERGRYGYTF.

About this clonotype: A much larger clone lies a single base off, so this may be a read error. The CDR3 region is CASSLPGLAAAYNEQLF. CDR3 bases: TGCGCCAGCAGCTTGCCTGGACTAGCGGCAGCCTACAATGAGCAGCTCTTC. This chain links TRBV5-1 with TRBJ2-1, with 10 bases matching TRBD2. This CDR3 has 17 amino acids. CDR1 SGHRS and CDR2 YFSETQ come from the germline V gene.

This clonotype was counted only a few times. The CDR3 protein is CASSKTSGLNTGELFF. CDR3 nucleotides: TGCGCCAGCAGCAAAACTAGCGGTCTGAACACCGGGGAGCTGTTTTTT. The chain recombines TRBV5-1 with TRBJ2-2; 8 bases match TRBD2. The J segment lost 1 base and the V segment lost 4 bases, leaving 6 bases of the junction unmatched. This CDR3 contains 16 residues. In germline, CDR1 is SGHRS, CDR2 YFSETQ.

This clonotype was recorded at least ten times. The chain's CDR3 is CASSLDYDEQYF. The CDR3 DNA reads as TGCGCCAGCAGCTTGGACTATGACGAGCAGTACTTC. This chain links TRBV5-1 with TRBJ2-7; no clear D. Germline loops: CDR1 SGHRS, CDR2 YFSETQ. The CDR3 contains 12 residues. With 0 bases removed from V and 5 bases from J, the gap between germline ends came to 6 bases. The complete variable domain, with remaining parts taken from reference TRBV5-1 and TRBJ2-7, reads KAGVTQTPRYLIKTRGQQVTLSCSPISGHRSVSWYQQTPGQGLQFLFEYFSETQRNKGNFPGRFSGRQFSNSRSEMNVSTLELGDSALYLCASSLDYDEQYFGPGTRLTVT.

CDR3 DNA sequence: TGTGCCAGCAGTTACACAGGTGGTGAGCAGTTCTTC. Translation: CASSYTGGEQFF. The genes are TRBV6-5 and TRBJ2-1, with D possibly TRBD1 on 5 matching bases. Trimming shortened V by 2 bases and J by 9 bases, and 8 bases separated the two germline ends. Germline CDR1 and CDR2: MNHEY and SVGAGI. The CDR3 extends over 12 amino acids.

V and J are TRBV5-1 and TRBJ1-2; 9 nucleotides match TRBD1. This CDR3 contains 19 residues. J was trimmed by 0 bases and V by 3 bases; bases with no gene match: 15. Germline values: CDR1 SGHRS, CDR2 YFSETQ. The CDR3 DNA sequence: TGCGCCAGCAGCTGGCAAGTGTGGGACAGGGAAAAGGCTAACTATGGCTACACCTTC. This encodes CASSWQVWDREKANYGYTF.